This T cell receptor beta chain stems from a study of blood T cells in healthy people across ages (dated by TCRdb to about 2015). A note on the overall study: Template switching captured roughly one uniquely barcoded TCR beta cDNA molecule per two T cells in model experiments. The study measured age-related changes in TCR beta repertoire diversity using deep sequencing normalized with unique cDNA molecular identifiers. The donors were split into four age groups: young (average around 15 years), middle-aged (nearly 40), aged (approximately 59) and long-lived (about 82). To avoid experimental bias, donors of different ages were spread randomly across the sequencing lanes. Using the same blood draw, the study looked at two additional independent replicas of 1 million unique cDNA reads for two donors, one aged 18 to 30 and the other aged 80 or older. Points the paper makes about the study in general: Since profiling was done on bulk unsorted PBMCs, naive and antigen-experienced compartments could not be conclusively compared. Because the CMV infection status of the donors was unknown, age-related changes in expanded clonotypes may potentially have been confounded. Estimates of total diversity based on one million sequenced T cells were regarded as lower bounds and as underestimates. Observed TCR beta diversity per million T cells fell roughly linearly with age, and a significant reduction was already apparent by age around 44. Observed TCR beta diversity correlated strongly with the percentage of naive T cells measured by flow cytometry. Compared with the aged group, the long-lived group had more naive CD4+ T cells, fewer expanded clones and increased TCR diversity, suggesting age selection.

The CDR3 runs 19 amino acids, cysteine and phenylalanine included. The read is trimmed to its CDR3 DNA, 57 bases read in frame from base 1. Cut back by 1 base and 0 bases, the V and J ends lie 21 bases apart. CDR1 and CDR2, per the germline V gene, are SGHVS and FQNEAQ. Library prep was done by 5' RACE. Sequencer: Illumina HiSeq 2500. The second PCR ran for roughly 6 to 11 cycles and used a J-beta primer mix along with a sample-barcoded 5' primer. A unique molecular identifier was introduced onto each TCR beta cDNA molecule by a template-switch 5' adaptor carrying 12 random nucleotides. Each sample yielded at least 3 million CDR3-containing paired-end reads. First-strand cDNA synthesis was performed from all RNA using the Mint cDNA synthesis kit, with priming by a TRBC-specific oligonucleotide. Following uracil-DNA glycosylase treatment, all cDNA underwent a first 18-cycle PCR with the universal primers M1SS and BC2_uni_R. Turning to the authors' computational methods: For normalization, 1 million high-quality reads were randomly selected from each sample, with every read carrying a distinct molecular identifier. Instead of being binned into consensus sequences, reads that shared molecular identifiers were thrown out. CDR3 identification, clonotype clustering and error correction used MiTCR with a Q25 quality threshold and the strictest error-elimination algorithm. A nonparametric unseen species model with Euler transformation was used to estimate a lower bound on total TCR beta diversity. TCRdb took the public reads, trimmed them with fastp at Q25, ran MiXCR for clone calling and kept in-frame beta chains. CDR3 protein duplicates are merged, each entry listing the most common genes and DNA. Here the V and J calls rest on TCRdb's processing, not on the authors' analysis. Here the sample has 700,000 to 850,000 distinct CDR3 sequences; about 34% occur a single time. Of the sample, roughly 13% is held by the ten largest clones.

The roughly 37 donors, aged about 6 to 95 years, were systemically healthy Caucasian individuals from Russia. Ten milliliters of peripheral blood were drawn from each donor into EDTA-treated Vacutainer tubes. Ficoll-Paque density-gradient centrifugation was used to isolate PBMCs, with at least 6.5 million obtained per sample. Trizol reagent was used to extract total RNA from PBMCs, with at least 5.5 micrograms per sample. Naive CD45RAhigh/CD27high T cell percentages were measured by flow cytometry on a PBMC aliquot from every donor. For this clonotype: The antigen it binds to is not known. One base away there is no much larger clone; base qualities are not given.

Sample: blood. This receptor was identified in a man between 18 and 29 years old in good health. The chain joins TRBV7-8 to TRBJ1-1; the D gene is not confidently resolved. The CDR3 corresponds to CASSLDLRQAGSMNTEAFF. The DNA reads as follows: TGTGCCAGCAGCTTAGACTTACGGCAGGCTGGCAGTATGAACACTGAAGCTTTCTTT.